These T cell receptor beta chains were read from a single sample in a study of blood T cell repertoires in COVID-19. The table came from immunoSEQ multiplex PCR; TCRdb's copy has only in-frame clones and leaves some out. The table lists some 300,000 clones, 70% to 90% of them singletons. Specimen: PBMCs or T cells enriched from blood (not recorded which). The source is a woman between 35 and 50 years old who had recovered from COVID-19. CDR3s include the opening cysteine and the closing phenylalanine or tryptophan.

V gene: TRBV30
J gene: TRBJ1-1
CDR3 protein: CAWSKPPGQKYTEAFF

V gene: TRBV18
J gene: TRBJ1-5
CDR3 protein: CASSSTGGNQPQHF

V gene: TRBV5-8
J gene: TRBJ1-5
CDR3 protein: CASSTRGLGNQPQHF

V gene: TRBV9
J gene: TRBJ2-5
CDR3 protein: CASSVGFTYGETQYF

V gene: TRBV4-3
J gene: TRBJ1-4
CDR3 protein: CASSQDLPAIYATNEKLFF

V gene: TRBV10-3
J gene: TRBJ1-4
CDR3 protein: CAISDRGVAEKLFF

V gene: TRBV7-9
J gene: TRBJ2-3
CDR3 protein: CASSARDRPTDTQYF

V gene: TRBV5-1
J gene: TRBJ2-5
CDR3 protein: CASSSLTSGTETQYF

V gene: TRBV6-5
J gene: TRBJ2-4
CDR3 protein: CASSPRTGDSIQYF

V gene: TRBV4-2
J gene: TRBJ2-2
CDR3 protein: CASSQELLAGRTGELFF

V gene: TRBV13
J gene: TRBJ1-1
CDR3 protein: CASNQRRQGPNTEAFF

V gene: TRBV12-5
J gene: TRBJ1-1
CDR3 protein: CASGWSGGWGTEAFF

V gene: TRBV24-1
J gene: TRBJ1-5
CDR3 protein: CATSDASGGQPQHF

V gene: TRBV13
J gene: TRBJ1-4
CDR3 protein: CASSTGTGEGEKLFF

V gene: TRBV15
J gene: TRBJ1-4
CDR3 protein: CATSRGRGPGQGDEKLFF

V gene: TRBV5-6
J gene: TRBJ1-5
CDR3 protein: CASSLRTGPYNQPQHF

V gene: TRBV11-3
J gene: TRBJ1-1
CDR3 protein: CASRSNRGSGAEAFF

V gene: TRBV11-3
J gene: TRBJ2-5
CDR3 protein: CASSFDISGTQYF

V gene: TRBV18
J gene: TRBJ2-2
CDR3 protein: CASSQDRGLTGELFF

V gene: TRBV18
J gene: TRBJ2-7
CDR3 protein: CASSPVGLAGTEQYF

V gene: TRBV20-1
J gene: TRBJ2-1
CDR3 protein: CSANENGEQFF

V gene: TRBV18
J gene: TRBJ2-5
CDR3 protein: CASSPVRAQHQETQYF

V gene: TRBV3-1/TRBV3-2
J gene: TRBJ2-3
CDR3 protein: CASSHIAGVSTDTQYF

V gene: TRBV7-3
J gene: TRBJ2-3
CDR3 protein: CASSPRTSGGDTQYF

V gene: TRBV4-3
J gene: TRBJ2-7
CDR3 protein: CASSQDLSSGVYEQYF

V gene: TRBV6-2/TRBV6-3
J gene: TRBJ2-2
CDR3 protein: CASSSYENTGELFF

V gene: TRBV28
J gene: TRBJ1-6
CDR3 protein: CASSFGRGQGYSSSYNSPLHF

V gene: TRBV5-4
J gene: TRBJ1-1
CDR3 protein: CASSSTGQLETEAFF

V gene: TRBV28
J gene: TRBJ2-3
CDR3 protein: CASSFRAGGTDTQYF

V gene: TRBV28
J gene: TRBJ1-5
CDR3 protein: CASSLSGWRSNQPQHF

V gene: TRBV11-2
J gene: TRBJ2-1
CDR3 protein: CASTGQVGNEQFF

V gene: TRBV10-2
J gene: TRBJ1-5
CDR3 protein: CASTPGGGNQPQHF

V gene: TRBV7-6
J gene: TRBJ1-1
CDR3 protein: CASSLVRGNNRQAFF

V gene: TRBV6-2/TRBV6-3
J gene: TRBJ1-4
CDR3 protein: CASSTRRQDEKLFF

V gene: TRBV18
J gene: TRBJ2-1
CDR3 protein: CASSPSTSGGTYNEQFF

V gene: TRBV6-5
J gene: TRBJ2-7
CDR3 protein: CASSYFDSFYEQYF

V gene: TRBV19
J gene: TRBJ1-5
CDR3 protein: CASSRDRSSNQPQHF

V gene: TRBV25-1
J gene: TRBJ2-2
CDR3 protein: CASSVLGGTGELFF

V gene: TRBV18
J gene: TRBJ2-7
CDR3 protein: CASSKLAETPLGYEQYF